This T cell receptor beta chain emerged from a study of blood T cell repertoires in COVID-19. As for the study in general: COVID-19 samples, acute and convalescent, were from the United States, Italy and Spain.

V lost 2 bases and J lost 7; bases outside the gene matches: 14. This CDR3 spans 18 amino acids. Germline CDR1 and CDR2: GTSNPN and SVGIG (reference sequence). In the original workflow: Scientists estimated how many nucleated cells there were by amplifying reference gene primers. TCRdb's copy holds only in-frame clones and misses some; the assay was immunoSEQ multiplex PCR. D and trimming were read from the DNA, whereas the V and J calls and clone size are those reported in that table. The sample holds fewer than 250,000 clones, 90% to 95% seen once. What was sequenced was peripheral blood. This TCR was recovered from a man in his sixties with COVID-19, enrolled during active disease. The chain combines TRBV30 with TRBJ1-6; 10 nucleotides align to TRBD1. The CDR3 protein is CAWSPSRGQGVRNSPLHF. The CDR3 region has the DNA TGTGCCTGGAGTCCGAGCCGAGGACAGGGGGTTCGGAATTCACCCCTCCACTTT.